This T cell receptor (beta chain) derives from a study of T cell clonality in common variable immunodeficiency. This clone was detected many times. What it binds is unknown. The CDR3 goes on 3 residues after the read ends, and that part is filled in from the germline J gene. Overall study results and limits: Links between repertoire features and CVID complications were heterogeneity-limited. CVID subjects shared fewer TCRbeta clones than healthy controls did. Compared with healthy controls, CVID subjects showed increased TCRbeta clonality, mostly in about a third.

The CDR3 consists of 14 residues. Looked up from germline, CDR1 is SGDLS and CDR2 is YYNGEE. V trimming: 3 bases; J trimming: 1 base; junction bases outside the gene matches: 2. Sequencing used immunoSEQ multiplex PCR; TCRdb keeps in-frame clones, though not all of them. The sample contains fewer than 75,000 clones, none of them singletons. Caucasian heritage predominated among both patients and controls. Sample: peripheral blood mononuclear cells. J is TRBJ2-7 and V is TRBV9; 9 bases agree with TRBD1. The TCR originated in a person between 18 and 70 years old in good health. The CDR3 loop is CASSETGGSYEQYF. The sequenced CDR3 bases are TGTGCCAGCAGCGAGACAGGGGGGTCCTACGAG. Using reference TRBV9 and TRBJ2-7 for the parts outside the CDR3, the full variable domain is DSGVTQTPKHLITATGQRVTLRCSPRSGDLSVYWYQQSLDQGLQFLIQYYNGEERAKGNILERFSAQQFPDLHSELNLSSLELGDSALYFCASSETGGSYEQYFGPGTRLTVT.